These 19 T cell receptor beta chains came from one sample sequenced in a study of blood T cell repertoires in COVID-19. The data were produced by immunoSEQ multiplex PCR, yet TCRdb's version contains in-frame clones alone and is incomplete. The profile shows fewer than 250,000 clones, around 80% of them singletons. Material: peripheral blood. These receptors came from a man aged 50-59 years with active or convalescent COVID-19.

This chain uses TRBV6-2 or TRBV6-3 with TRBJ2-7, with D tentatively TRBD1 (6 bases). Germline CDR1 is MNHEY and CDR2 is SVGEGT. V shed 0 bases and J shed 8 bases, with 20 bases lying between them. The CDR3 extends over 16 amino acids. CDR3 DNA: TGTGCCAGCAGTTACTCTGGGACAAGGGCGATAGAGAAGCAGTACTTC. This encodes CASSYSGTRAIEKQYF.

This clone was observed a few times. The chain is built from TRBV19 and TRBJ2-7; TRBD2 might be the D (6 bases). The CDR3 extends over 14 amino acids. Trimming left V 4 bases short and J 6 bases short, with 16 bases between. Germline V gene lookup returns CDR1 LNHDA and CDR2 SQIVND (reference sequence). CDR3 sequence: CASSTTSGLGEQYF. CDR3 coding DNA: TGTGCCAGTAGTACTACGAGCGGGCTGGGCGAGCAGTACTTC.

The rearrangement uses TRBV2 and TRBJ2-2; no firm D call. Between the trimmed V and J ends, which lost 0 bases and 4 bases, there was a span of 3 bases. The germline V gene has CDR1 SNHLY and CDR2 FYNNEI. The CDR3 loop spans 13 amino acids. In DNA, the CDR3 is TGTGCCAGCAGTGAAGCAGCCACCGGGGAGCTGTTTTTT. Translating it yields CASSEAATGELFF.

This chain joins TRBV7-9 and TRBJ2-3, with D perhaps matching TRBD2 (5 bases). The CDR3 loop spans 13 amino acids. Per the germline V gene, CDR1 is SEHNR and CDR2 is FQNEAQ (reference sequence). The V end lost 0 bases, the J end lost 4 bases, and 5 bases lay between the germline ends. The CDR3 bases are TGTGCCAGCAGCTTAGCGGAGGCAGATACGCAGTATTTT. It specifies CASSLAEADTQYF.

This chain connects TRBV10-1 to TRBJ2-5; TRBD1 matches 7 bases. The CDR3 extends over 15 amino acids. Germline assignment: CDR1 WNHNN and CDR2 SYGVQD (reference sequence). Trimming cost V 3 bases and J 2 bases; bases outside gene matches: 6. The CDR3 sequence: CASSEKRGHQETQYF. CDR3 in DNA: TGCGCCAGCAGTGAAAAAAGGGGGCATCAAGAGACCCAGTACTTC.

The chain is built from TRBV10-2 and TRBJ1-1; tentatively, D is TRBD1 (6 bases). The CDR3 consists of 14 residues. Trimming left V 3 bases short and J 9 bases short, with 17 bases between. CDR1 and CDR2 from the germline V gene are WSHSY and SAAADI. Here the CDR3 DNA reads TGCGCCAGCAGTGATGGGGCCTGGGGGGGGCAAGCTTTCTTT. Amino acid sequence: CASSDGAWGGQAFF.

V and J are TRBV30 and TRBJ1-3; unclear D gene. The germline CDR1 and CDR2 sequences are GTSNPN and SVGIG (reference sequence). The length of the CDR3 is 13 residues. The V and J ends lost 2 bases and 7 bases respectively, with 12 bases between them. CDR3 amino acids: CAWSSGYLNTIYF. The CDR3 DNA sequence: TGTGCCTGGAGTTCGGGATACCTGAACACCATATATTTT.

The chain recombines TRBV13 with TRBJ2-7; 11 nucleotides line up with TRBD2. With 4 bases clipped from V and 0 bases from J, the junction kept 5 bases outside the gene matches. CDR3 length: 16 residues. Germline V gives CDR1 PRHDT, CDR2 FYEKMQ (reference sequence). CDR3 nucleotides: TGTGCCAGCAGCTATTATAGCGGGAGGGCCTCCTACGAGCAGTACTTC. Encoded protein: CASSYYSGRASYEQYF. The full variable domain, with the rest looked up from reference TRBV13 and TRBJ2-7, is AAGVIQSPRHLIKEKRETATLKCYPIPRHDTVYWYQQGPGQDPQFLISFYEKMQSDKGSIPDRFSAQQFSDYHSELNMSSLELGDSALYFCASSYYSGRASYEQYFGPGTRLTVT.

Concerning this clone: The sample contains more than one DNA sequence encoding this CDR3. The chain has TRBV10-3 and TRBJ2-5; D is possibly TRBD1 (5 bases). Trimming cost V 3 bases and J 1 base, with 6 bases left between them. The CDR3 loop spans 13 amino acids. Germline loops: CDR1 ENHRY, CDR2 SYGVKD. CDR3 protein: CAISDRGQETQYF. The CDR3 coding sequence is TGTGCCATCAGTGATAGGGGCCAAGAGACCCAGTACTTC.

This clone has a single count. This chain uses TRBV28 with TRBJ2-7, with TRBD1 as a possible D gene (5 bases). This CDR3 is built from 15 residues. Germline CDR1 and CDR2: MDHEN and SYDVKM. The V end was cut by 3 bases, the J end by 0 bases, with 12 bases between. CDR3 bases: TGTGCCAGCAGTTTGCCAGGGCCCAGCTCCTACGAGCAGTACTTC. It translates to CASSLPGPSSYEQYF. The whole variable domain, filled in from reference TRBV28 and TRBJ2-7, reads DVKVTQSSRYLVKRTGEKVFLECVQDMDHENMFWYRQDPGLGLRLIYFSYDVKMKEKGDIPEGYSVSREKKERFSLILESASTNQTSMYLCASSLPGPSSYEQYFGPGTRLTVT.

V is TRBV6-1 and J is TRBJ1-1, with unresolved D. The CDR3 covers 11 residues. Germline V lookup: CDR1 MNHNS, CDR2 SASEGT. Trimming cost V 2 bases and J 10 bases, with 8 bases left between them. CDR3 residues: CASSEIAAAFF. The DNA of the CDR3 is TGTGCCAGCAGTGAAATCGCGGCAGCTTTCTTT.

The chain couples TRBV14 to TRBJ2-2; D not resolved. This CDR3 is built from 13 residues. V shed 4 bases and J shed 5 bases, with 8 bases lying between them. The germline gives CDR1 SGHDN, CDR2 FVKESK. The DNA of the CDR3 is TGTGCCAGCAGCCCACACCCGACCGGGGAGCTGTTTTTT. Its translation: CASSPHPTGELFF.

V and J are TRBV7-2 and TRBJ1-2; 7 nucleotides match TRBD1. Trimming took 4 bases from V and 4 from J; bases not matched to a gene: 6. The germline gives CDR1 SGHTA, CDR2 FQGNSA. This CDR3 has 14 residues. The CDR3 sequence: CASSSGDRAYGYTF. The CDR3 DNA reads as TGTGCCAGCAGCTCCGGCGACAGGGCCTATGGCTACACCTTC.

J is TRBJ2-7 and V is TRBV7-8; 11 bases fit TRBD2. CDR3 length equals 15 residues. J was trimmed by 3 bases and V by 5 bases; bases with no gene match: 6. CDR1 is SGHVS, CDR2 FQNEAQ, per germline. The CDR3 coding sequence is TGTGCCAGCAGCACCTTAGCGGGAGGGGTCTACGAGCAGTACTTC. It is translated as CASSTLAGGVYEQYF.

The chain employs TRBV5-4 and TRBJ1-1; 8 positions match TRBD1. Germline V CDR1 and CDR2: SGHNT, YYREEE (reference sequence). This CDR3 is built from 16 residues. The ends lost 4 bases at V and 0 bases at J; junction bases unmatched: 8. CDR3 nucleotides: TGTGCCAGCAGCGCTAGGACAGGGTCCATGAACACTGAAGCTTTCTTT. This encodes CASSARTGSMNTEAFF.

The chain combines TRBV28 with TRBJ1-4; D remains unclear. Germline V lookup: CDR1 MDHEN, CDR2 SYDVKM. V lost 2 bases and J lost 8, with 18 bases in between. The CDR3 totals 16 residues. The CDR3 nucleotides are TGTGCCAGCAGTTTACTAGCAGGTGGAGGTAGGGAAAAACTGTTTTTT. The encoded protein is CASSLLAGGGREKLFF.

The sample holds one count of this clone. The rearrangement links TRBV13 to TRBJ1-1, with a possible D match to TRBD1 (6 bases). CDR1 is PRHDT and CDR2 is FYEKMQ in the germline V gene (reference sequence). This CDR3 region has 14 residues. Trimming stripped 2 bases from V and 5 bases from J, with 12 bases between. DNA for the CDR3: TGTGCCAGCAGCTTACTGGGGGCGCCTACTGAAGCTTTCTTT. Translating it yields CASSLLGAPTEAFF. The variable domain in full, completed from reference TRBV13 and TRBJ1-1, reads AAGVIQSPRHLIKEKRETATLKCYPIPRHDTVYWYQQGPGQDPQFLISFYEKMQSDKGSIPDRFSAQQFSDYHSELNMSSLELGDSALYFCASSLLGAPTEAFFGQGTRLTVV.

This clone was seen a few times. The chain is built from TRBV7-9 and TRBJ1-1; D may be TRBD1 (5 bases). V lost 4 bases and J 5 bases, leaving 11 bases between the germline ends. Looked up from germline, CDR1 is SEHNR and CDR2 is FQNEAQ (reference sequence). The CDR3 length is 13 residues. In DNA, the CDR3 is TGTGCCAGCAGCTCCCCAGGGTGGACTGAAGCTTTCTTT. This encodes CASSSPGWTEAFF.

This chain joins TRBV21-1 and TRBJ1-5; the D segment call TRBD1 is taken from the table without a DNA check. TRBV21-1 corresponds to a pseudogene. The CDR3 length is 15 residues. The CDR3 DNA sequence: TGTGCCAGCAGCAACCAAAGGGGGAACAATCAGCCCCAGCATTTT. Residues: CASSNQRGNNQPQHF.